Below are 8 T cell receptor beta chains sequenced from a single sample in a study of sequential checkpoint blockade in melanoma. The assay was immunoSEQ multiplex PCR, and TCRdb's table has in-frame clones only and misses some. The sample yields about 21,000 clones, 70% to 90% seen once. Treatment denoted: randomized to nivolumab then ipilimumab (arm A) or the reverse (arm B). The sequencing used CD8+ T cells sorted from blood (inferred from file names), collected from a patient given nivolumab and ipilimumab in sequence. These receptors came from a human donor with melanoma.

This clone is medium-sized (0.01 to 0.1%) by share. This chain links TRBV9 with TRBJ1-5; 8 positions match TRBD1. The CDR3 runs to 15 residues. V was pared by 7 bases and J by 5 bases, with 11 bases of the junction left unmatched. Germline V gives CDR1 SGDLS, CDR2 YYNGEE. In nucleotides, the CDR3 is TGTGCCAGCGGCTACGGGGGACAGGTCGATCAGCCCCAGCATTTT. This gives the protein CASGYGGQVDQPQHF.

This chain joins TRBV11-2 and TRBJ2-7; 9 nucleotides align to TRBD2. CDR1 SGHAT and CDR2 FQNNGV come from the germline V gene. The CDR3 length is 14 residues. The V segment lost 4 bases and the J segment 6 bases; nucleotides outside the gene matches: 7. CDR3 in DNA: TGTGCCAGCAGCTGGAGCGGGAGGACTCTCGAGCAGTACTTC. It is translated as CASSWSGRTLEQYF. Together with reference TRBV11-2 and TRBJ2-7, the CDR3 gives the full variable domain: EAGVAQSPRYKIIEKRQSVAFWCNPISGHATLYWYQQILGQGPKLLIQFQNNGVVDDSQLPKDRFSAERLKGVDSTLKIQPAKLEDSAVYLCASSWSGRTLEQYFGPGTRLTVT.

The rearrangement joins TRBV25-1 to TRBJ2-1; 8 positions match TRBD1. CDR3 size: 14 residues. Germline loops: CDR1 MGHDK, CDR2 SYGVNS. J lost 8 bases, V lost 0 bases, and 3 bases had no gene match. CDR3 sequence reads: CASSEYQGAYEQFF. The CDR3 region has the DNA TGTGCCAGCAGTGAATATCAGGGGGCGTATGAGCAGTTCTTC.

V usage is TRBV10-3 and J usage is TRBJ2-3; D unresolved. V was pared by 4 bases and J by 7 bases, with 9 bases between. The CDR3 is 12 residues long. Looked up from germline, CDR1 is ENHRY and CDR2 is SYGVKD. The CDR3 is CAISGFYYTQYF. The CDR3, as DNA: TGTGCCATCAGTGGCTTTTACTATACGCAGTATTTT.

CDR3 in amino acids: CASSVLAGGRGDTQYF. The CDR3 DNA reads TGTGCCAGCAGCGTTTTAGCGGGAGGCCGGGGGGATACGCAGTATTTT. The V and J genes are TRBV9 and TRBJ2-3, with 10 nucleotides matching TRBD2. The CDR3 length is 16 residues. CDR1 and CDR2 (germline): SGDLS, YYNGEE. J lost 6 bases, V lost 2 bases, and 9 bases had no gene match. Combining the CDR3 with reference TRBV9 and TRBJ2-3 gives the whole variable domain DSGVTQTPKHLITATGQRVTLRCSPRSGDLSVYWYQQSLDQGLQFLIQYYNGEERAKGNILERFSAQQFPDLHSELNLSSLELGDSALYFCASSVLAGGRGDTQYFGPGTRLTVL.

The chain couples TRBV9 to TRBJ2-7, with 8 bases identical to TRBD2. CDR3 size: 16 residues. V gave up 0 bases and J gave up 0 bases; unmatched junction bases: 5. CDR1 and CDR2 (germline): SGDLS, YYNGEE. CDR3 residues: CASSVDGTRPSYEQYF. The CDR3 DNA reads TGTGCCAGCAGCGTAGATGGGACTAGGCCCTCCTACGAGCAGTACTTC.

This clone was seen a handful of times. This chain connects TRBV10-3 to TRBJ2-3; 8 bases are shared with TRBD1. CDR3 length: 20 amino acids. V was clipped by 5 bases and J by 2 bases; unmatched bases: 21. CDR1 and CDR2 from the germline V gene are ENHRY and SYGVKD. CDR3 region: CAISSNLGLSQGAFTDTQYF. Written as DNA, the CDR3 is TGTGCCATCAGTTCCAACTTGGGGCTTTCGCAGGGGGCATTCACAGATACGCAGTATTTT.

The genes are TRBV4-1 and TRBJ1-2; unclear D gene. Between the trimmed V and J ends, which lost 2 bases and 8 bases, there was a span of 21 bases. CDR1 is MGHRA and CDR2 is YSYEKL in the germline V gene. The CDR3 totals 16 residues. Written as DNA, the CDR3 is TGCGCCAGCAGCCAACTAGAAGGGAGGTCGACCCCCGGCTACACCTTC. The encoded protein is CASSQLEGRSTPGYTF.